These T cell receptor beta chains were read from a single sample in a study of PD-1 blockade in classical Hodgkin lymphoma. Only in-frame clones appear in the TCRdb table, and some are missing; sequencing was by immunoSEQ multiplex PCR. This repertoire shows 20,000 or so clones, approximately 87% found once; its top ten account for just over 2.5%. Sequenced material: CD4+ T cells from blood, taken before the fourth cycle of nivolumab. These TCRs come from a human donor with classical Hodgkin lymphoma. The CDR3 runs from the conserved cysteine through the conserved F or W. Each record gives: J gene, V gene, CDR3 protein.

TRBJ2-1,TRBV5-1,CASSLSSGSSYNEQFF
TRBJ2-2,TRBV25-1,CASSGFGTGTGELFF
TRBJ2-3,TRBV6-1,CASSPLTSADTQYF
TRBJ2-3,TRBV30,CAWSVGGLGDTQYF
TRBJ2-7,TRBV6-6,CASRRGPQPYEQYF
TRBJ2-2,TRBV4-1,CASSRRTSAANTGELFF
TRBJ2-7,TRBV5-4,CASSLSGLAVSYEQYF
TRBJ2-2,TRBV6-5,CASGITGELFF
TRBJ2-1,TRBV29-1,CSVEDNTGGEQFF
TRBJ1-4,TRBV28,CASSLDSPEKLFF
TRBJ2-2,TRBV5-5,CASSSRTTNTGELFF
TRBJ2-7,TRBV4-1,CASSQDAQVGSYEQYF
TRBJ2-1,TRBV6-6,CASTPASVTGDIEQFF
TRBJ2-1,TRBV2,CASSEFLAGGGNEQFF
TRBJ2-1,TRBV23-1,CASSQSRRGQNRLRDEQFF
TRBJ2-2,TRBV12-5,CASGLVTGTAHTGELFF
TRBJ2-1,TRBV19,CASSKGTSGSSYNEQFF
.,TRBV11-2,CASSLTGSSGSYEQYF
TRBJ2-2,TRBV4-1,CASSETRTGELFF
TRBJ2-5,TRBV4-2,CASSLGQLQETQYF